In this sample, the clone carrying this T cell receptor (beta chain) turned up a few times. Its cognate antigen is unknown. The data originate from a study of T cells after yellow fever vaccination. Findings and caveats of the study: Clonotypes shared by both compartments, CD4 and CD8, made up a small share.

TCRdb ran MiXCR on the 5' RACE reads and lists one entry per CDR3 protein. In the table there are 150,000 to 200,000 distinct CDR3 sequences, approximately 9.7% of which are singletons. This CDR3 comprises 12 residues. This TCR was sampled from a man between 18 and 29 years old who received the YFV17D yellow fever vaccine. The sequences come from CD8+ T cells sorted from PBMCs, collected 45 days after the yellow fever booster vaccination. The chain combines TRBV21-1 with TRBJ2-3. TRBV21-1 is a recognized pseudogene. The CDR3 sequence: CATQDGFDTQYF. The CDR3 DNA reads TGTGCCACTCAGGACGGGTTTGATACGCAGTATTTT.